Listed below are T cell receptor beta chains from one sample, sequenced in a study of identical twins. One entry per CDR3 protein results from TCRdb running MiXCR on the 5' RACE reads. The table shows 200,000 to 300,000 distinct CDR3 sequences, with 10% occurring only once. The specimen was memory T cells sorted from blood. The origin of the receptors is a man aged 45-65 years in good health. CDR3s include the opening cysteine and the closing phenylalanine or tryptophan. Fields, in order: D gene, J gene, clone size, V gene, CDR3 DNA, CDR3 protein. A D gene is named only where the DNA matches it firmly. Expanded clones are given a class, and other clones once, few, many or no size at all.

d_gene: TRBD1
j_gene: TRBJ2-1
abundance: few
v_gene: TRBV12-3/TRBV12-4
CDR3nt: TGTGCCAGCAGTCATGGACAGGGGAGATACAATGAGCAGTTCTTC
CDR3aa: CASSHGQGRYNEQFF

d_gene: -
j_gene: TRBJ1-2
abundance: many
v_gene: TRBV4-1
CDR3nt: TGCGCCAGCAGCCAAGAACCCGTTTTCGATAGGCATGGCTACACCTTC
CDR3aa: CASSQEPVFDRHGYTF

d_gene: -
j_gene: TRBJ1-5
abundance: few
v_gene: TRBV7-9
CDR3nt: TGTGCCAGCAGCCCTGAGAGGGGAGGCTTCGGTCAGCCCCAGCATTTT
CDR3aa: CASSPERGGFGQPQHF

d_gene: TRBD1
j_gene: TRBJ1-2
abundance: many
v_gene: TRBV20-1
CDR3nt: TGCAGTGCTAGAGATCAATCCCCGCAGGGGGACCCCTATGGCTACACCTTC
CDR3aa: CSARDQSPQGDPYGYTF

d_gene: -
j_gene: TRBJ1-5
abundance: -
v_gene: TRBV27
CDR3nt: TGTGCCAGCAGCCCCGGGACATATCAGCCCCAGCATTTT
CDR3aa: CASSPGTYQPQHF

d_gene: TRBD2
j_gene: TRBJ2-3
abundance: many
v_gene: TRBV15
CDR3nt: TGTGCCACCAGCAGACCACGGACTAGCGGGAGCTTAGATACGCAGTATTTT
CDR3aa: CATSRPRTSGSLDTQYF

d_gene: -
j_gene: TRBJ1-4
abundance: few
v_gene: TRBV4-1
CDR3nt: TGCGCCAGCAGGGACGGGTCTAATGAAAAACTGTTTTTT
CDR3aa: CASRDGSNEKLFF

d_gene: -
j_gene: TRBJ2-7
abundance: few
v_gene: TRBV6-2/TRBV6-3
CDR3nt: TGTGCCAGCAGTTACCCCCGACTAGGAACCTACGAGCAGTACTTC
CDR3aa: CASSYPRLGTYEQYF

d_gene: -
j_gene: TRBJ1-2
abundance: -
v_gene: TRBV19
CDR3nt: TGTGCCAGTAGTATAGATGCAGCTTCAGCTCACTATGGCTACACCTTC
CDR3aa: CASSIDAASAHYGYTF

d_gene: TRBD1
j_gene: TRBJ2-1
abundance: few
v_gene: TRBV28
CDR3nt: TGTGCCAGCAGAGAGGCACAGGGGGCGGGAAATGAGCAGTTCTTC
CDR3aa: CASREAQGAGNEQFF

d_gene: TRBD1
j_gene: TRBJ1-2
abundance: few
v_gene: TRBV28
CDR3nt: TGTGCCAGCAGTCCAGGGGGCGAGGGCTATGGCTACACCTTC
CDR3aa: CASSPGGEGYGYTF

d_gene: -
j_gene: TRBJ1-2
abundance: few
v_gene: TRBV6-1
CDR3nt: TGTGCCAGCAGTCCCGGAGGGGGAATCGGTGGCTACACCTTC
CDR3aa: CASSPGGGIGGYTF

d_gene: -
j_gene: TRBJ1-2
abundance: -
v_gene: TRBV24-1
CDR3nt: TGTGCCACCAGTGATTCTCCTACGGGCTACACCTTC
CDR3aa: CATSDSPTGYTF

d_gene: TRBD2
j_gene: TRBJ2-3
abundance: -
v_gene: TRBV28
CDR3nt: TGTGCCTCGGGGGGGGGCCCCGGGACAGATACGCAGTATTTT
CDR3aa: CASGGGPGTDTQYF

d_gene: TRBD1
j_gene: TRBJ1-2
abundance: many
v_gene: TRBV28
CDR3nt: TGTGCCAGCGCCACACAAATAGGGACAGAAGTTAACTATGGCTACACCTTC
CDR3aa: CASATQIGTEVNYGYTF

d_gene: -
j_gene: TRBJ2-3
abundance: few
v_gene: TRBV4-1
CDR3nt: TGCGCCAGCAGCCAGATATCGGACGCGACAGATACGCAGTATTTT
CDR3aa: CASSQISDATDTQYF

d_gene: -
j_gene: TRBJ2-5
abundance: few
v_gene: TRBV20-1
CDR3nt: TGCAGTGCCCTATCCCTCGGGGGAGTCCAAGAGACCCAGTACTTC
CDR3aa: CSALSLGGVQETQYF

d_gene: TRBD2
j_gene: TRBJ2-3
abundance: -
v_gene: TRBV10-3
CDR3nt: TGTGCCATCAGGAAACTAGCGGGAGGGACTGATACGCAGTATTTT
CDR3aa: CAIRKLAGGTDTQYF

d_gene: TRBD2
j_gene: TRBJ2-3
abundance: -
v_gene: TRBV20-1
CDR3nt: TGCAGTGCTAGTGGTCACGGGGGGGGGTCAGTCCGTACGCAGTATTTT
CDR3aa: CSASGHGGGSVRTQYF

d_gene: -
j_gene: TRBJ1-2
abundance: few
v_gene: TRBV5-6
CDR3nt: TGTGCCAGCAGTTCTGACACCGCTAACTATGGCTACACCTTC
CDR3aa: CASSSDTANYGYTF

d_gene: -
j_gene: TRBJ2-2
abundance: few
v_gene: TRBV25-1
CDR3nt: TGTGCCAGCAGTGAAACGCTTCGGGGGGAGCTGTTTTTT
CDR3aa: CASSETLRGELFF

d_gene: TRBD1
j_gene: TRBJ2-7
abundance: -
v_gene: TRBV28
CDR3nt: TGTGCCAGCAGCCCAGCGACAGGGAGCTACGAGCAGTACTTC
CDR3aa: CASSPATGSYEQYF

d_gene: -
j_gene: TRBJ1-1
abundance: many
v_gene: TRBV6-2/TRBV6-3
CDR3nt: TGTGCCAGCAGAGACACAGGGAACACTGAAGCTTTCTTT
CDR3aa: CASRDTGNTEAFF

d_gene: TRBD2
j_gene: TRBJ2-1
abundance: few
v_gene: TRBV5-1
CDR3nt: TGCGCCAGCAGCCCTGGACTAGCGGGAGCTGAGCAGTTCTTC
CDR3aa: CASSPGLAGAEQFF

d_gene: -
j_gene: TRBJ1-2
abundance: few
v_gene: TRBV4-3
CDR3nt: TGCGCCAGCAGCCCCCTGGATGGGGTCGGCTACACCTTC
CDR3aa: CASSPLDGVGYTF

d_gene: -
j_gene: TRBJ1-2
abundance: -
v_gene: TRBV20-1
CDR3nt: TGCAGTGCTAGGGGGGCTACCGGGGCTAACTATGGCTACACCTTC
CDR3aa: CSARGATGANYGYTF

d_gene: TRBD1
j_gene: TRBJ1-2
abundance: few
v_gene: TRBV13
CDR3nt: TGTGCCAGCAGCGCCCAGACAGGGGGCTTTCGTGGCTACACCTTC
CDR3aa: CASSAQTGGFRGYTF

d_gene: -
j_gene: TRBJ2-3
abundance: many
v_gene: TRBV5-1
CDR3nt: TGCGCCAGCATGGCGGGCCTCGGGACAGATACGCAGTATTTT
CDR3aa: CASMAGLGTDTQYF

d_gene: -
j_gene: TRBJ2-3
abundance: -
v_gene: TRBV7-6
CDR3nt: TGTGCCAGCTCTAGTGGTATTACAGATACGCAGTATTTT
CDR3aa: CASSSGITDTQYF